This entry describes one T cell receptor (beta chain). In the original workflow: Reference gene primer amplification gave estimated nucleated cell counts. Clones were sequenced by immunoSEQ multiplex PCR, and TCRdb holds only the in-frame ones, with some missing. V and J calls and clone size are as listed in that table; D and trimming were resolved from the DNA. The sample holds around 180,000 clones, around 87% seen once. Germline V CDR1 and CDR2: SGHNT, YENEEA. CDR3 length: 16 amino acids. V gave up 2 bases and J gave up 3 bases; unmatched junction bases: 5. The entry originates in a study of blood T cell repertoires in COVID-19. Study at large: Specimens from acute and convalescent COVID-19 originated in the United States, Italy and Spain.

The sample comprised peripheral blood. The sequence was collected from a middle-aged man with active or convalescent COVID-19. This chain joins TRBV11-3 and TRBJ2-3; the match to TRBD1 covers 10 bases. The CDR3 nucleotides read TGTGCCAGCAGCTTACGGACAGGGGGAAGGACAGATACGCAGTATTTT. This translates into CASSLRTGGRTDTQYF.